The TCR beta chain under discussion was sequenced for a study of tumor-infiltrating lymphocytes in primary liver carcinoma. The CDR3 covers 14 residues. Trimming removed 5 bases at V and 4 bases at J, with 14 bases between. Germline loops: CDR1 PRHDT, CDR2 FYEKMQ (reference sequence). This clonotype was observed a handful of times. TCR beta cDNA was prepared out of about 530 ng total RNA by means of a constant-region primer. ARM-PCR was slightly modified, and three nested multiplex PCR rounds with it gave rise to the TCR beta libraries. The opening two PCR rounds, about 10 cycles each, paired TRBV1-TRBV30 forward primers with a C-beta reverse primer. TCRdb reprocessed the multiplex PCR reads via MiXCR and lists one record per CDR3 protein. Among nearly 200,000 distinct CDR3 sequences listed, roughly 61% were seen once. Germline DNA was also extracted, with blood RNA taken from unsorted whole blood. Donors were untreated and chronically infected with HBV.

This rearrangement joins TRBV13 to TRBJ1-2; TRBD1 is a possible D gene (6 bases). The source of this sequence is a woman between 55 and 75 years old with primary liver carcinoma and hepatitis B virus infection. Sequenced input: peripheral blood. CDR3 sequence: CASSPRGGGYGYTF. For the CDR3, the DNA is TGTGCCAGCAGCCCCAGGGGCGGGGGCTATGGCTACACCTTC. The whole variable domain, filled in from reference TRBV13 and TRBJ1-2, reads AAGVIQSPRHLIKEKRETATLKCYPIPRHDTVYWYQQGPGQDPQFLISFYEKMQSDKGSIPDRFSAQQFSDYHSELNMSSLELGDSALYFCASSPRGGGYGYTFGSGTRLTVV.